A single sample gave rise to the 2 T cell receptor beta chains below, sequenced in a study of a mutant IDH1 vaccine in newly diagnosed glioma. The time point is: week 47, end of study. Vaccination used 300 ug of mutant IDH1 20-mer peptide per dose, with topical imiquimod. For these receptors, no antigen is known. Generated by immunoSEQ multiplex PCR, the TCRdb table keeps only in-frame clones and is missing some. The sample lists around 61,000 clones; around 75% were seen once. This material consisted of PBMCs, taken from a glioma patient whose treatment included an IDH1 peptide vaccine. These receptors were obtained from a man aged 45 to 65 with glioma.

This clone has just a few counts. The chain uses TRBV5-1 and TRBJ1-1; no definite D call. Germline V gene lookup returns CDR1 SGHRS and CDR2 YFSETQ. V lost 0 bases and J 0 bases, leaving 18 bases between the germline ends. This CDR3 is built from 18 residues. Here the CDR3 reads CASSLVAAGDNLNTEAFF. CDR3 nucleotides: TGCGCCAGCAGCTTGGTTGCGGCAGGAGACAATCTGAACACTGAAGCTTTCTTT.

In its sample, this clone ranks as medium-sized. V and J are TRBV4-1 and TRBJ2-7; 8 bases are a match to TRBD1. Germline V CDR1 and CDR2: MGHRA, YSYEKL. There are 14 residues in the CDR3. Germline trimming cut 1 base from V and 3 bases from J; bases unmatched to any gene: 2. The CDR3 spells CASSQGDRGYEQYF. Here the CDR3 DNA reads TGCGCCAGCAGCCAAGGTGACAGGGGCTACGAGCAGTACTTC.